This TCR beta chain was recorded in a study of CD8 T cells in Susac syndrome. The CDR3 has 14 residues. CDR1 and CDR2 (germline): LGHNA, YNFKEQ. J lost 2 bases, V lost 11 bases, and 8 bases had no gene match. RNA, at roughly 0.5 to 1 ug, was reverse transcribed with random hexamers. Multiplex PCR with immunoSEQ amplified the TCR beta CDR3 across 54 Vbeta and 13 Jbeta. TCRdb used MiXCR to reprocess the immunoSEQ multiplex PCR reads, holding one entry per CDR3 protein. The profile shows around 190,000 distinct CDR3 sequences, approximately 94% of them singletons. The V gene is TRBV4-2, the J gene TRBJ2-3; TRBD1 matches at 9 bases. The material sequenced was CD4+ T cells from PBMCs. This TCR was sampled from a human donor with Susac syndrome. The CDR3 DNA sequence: TGTGCCTCTGAGGACAGGGGATTCACAGATACGCAGTATTTT. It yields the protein CASEDRGFTDTQYF.